This entry lists 6 T cell receptor beta chains sequenced from one sample in a study of blood T cell repertoires in COVID-19. TCRdb's copy holds only in-frame clones and misses some; the assay was immunoSEQ multiplex PCR. The sample includes 110,000 or so clones, around 83% of them seen just once. Sequences were obtained from peripheral blood. These receptor sequences come from a woman aged 60 to 75 with COVID-19, enrolled during active disease.

The rearrangement links TRBV4-3 to TRBJ1-2; perhaps TRBD1 as D (5 bases). The CDR3 covers 15 residues. In germline, CDR1 is LGHNA, CDR2 YSLEER. V lost 4 bases and J 2 bases, leaving 14 bases between the germline ends. The CDR3 loop is CASSPGSGGNYGYTF. The CDR3 coding sequence is TGCGCCAGCAGCCCAGGGTCTGGAGGGAACTATGGCTACACCTTC.

This clone turned up a few times. The rearrangement joins TRBV9 to TRBJ1-6, with TRBD1 matching over 8 bases. The CDR3 consists of 16 residues. Germline lookup yields CDR1 SGDLS and CDR2 YYNGEE. J was trimmed by 10 bases and V by 4 bases; bases with no gene match: 13. In DNA form, the CDR3 reads TGTGCCAGCAGCCTAGCCCCTCACAGGGGGGGATCACCCCTCCACTTT. Residues: CASSLAPHRGGSPLHF.

The CDR3 reads CASSVARPGTGELFF. CDR3 bases: TGTGCCAGCAGCGTAGCTAGACCGGGCACCGGGGAGCTGTTTTTT. The chain combines TRBV9 with TRBJ2-2, with unresolved D. The germline CDR1 and CDR2 sequences are SGDLS and YYNGEE. V lost 0 bases and J 4 bases, leaving 10 bases between the germline ends. CDR3 length equals 15 residues.

The chain employs TRBV5-4 and TRBJ2-3; 9 nucleotides align to TRBD1. The V gene end was trimmed by 4 bases and the J gene end by 1 base; junction bases not matched to a gene: 10. Germline values: CDR1 SGHNT, CDR2 YYREEE (reference sequence). The CDR3 consists of 17 residues. CDR3 in DNA: TGTGCCAGCAGCGCGGGTACAGGGGGCGTCGGCACAGATACGCAGTATTTT. The encoded protein is CASSAGTGGVGTDTQYF. The complete variable domain, with remaining parts taken from reference TRBV5-4 and TRBJ2-3, reads ETGVTQSPTHLIKTRGQQVTLRCSSQSGHNTVSWYQQALGQGPQFIFQYYREEENGRGNFPPRFSGLQFPNYSSELNVNALELDDSALYLCASSAGTGGVGTDTQYFGPGTRLTVL.

The chain carries TRBV5-4 and TRBJ2-1; D gene unclear. Per the germline V gene, CDR1 is SGHNT and CDR2 is YYREEE (reference sequence). The V gene lost 0 bases and the J gene lost 1 base, with 8 bases spanning the gap. This CDR3 has 15 residues. In nucleotides, the CDR3 is TGTGCCAGCAGCTTGGACACCCCATCCTACAATGAGCAGTTCTTC. Translation gives CASSLDTPSYNEQFF.

The chain employs TRBV7-8 and TRBJ1-2; D possibly corresponds to TRBD1 (6 bases). V lost 1 base and J lost 5, with 11 bases in between. The CDR3 totals 14 residues. Germline V gene data show CDR1 as SGHVS and CDR2 as FQNEAQ. The CDR3 DNA reads TGTGCCAGCAGCTTAGAAGGGACATCTTATGGCTACACCTTC. Amino acids: CASSLEGTSYGYTF.